The entry that follows covers one T cell receptor beta chain sequence. This same CDR3 is encoded by further DNA sequences in the sample. The germline V and J ends were trimmed by 6 bases and 7 bases, with 14 bases remaining between them. This CDR3 is 13 amino acids long. Looked up from germline, CDR1 is SGDLS and CDR2 is YYNGEE. Profiling relied on immunoSEQ multiplex PCR, and the TCRdb table lists in-frame clones only, not all of them. The data show approximately 260,000 clones, with just over 90% seen just once and less than 0.65% held by the top ten. The data stem from a study of T cell responses to AZD1222 COVID-19 vaccine.

Sequenced material: peripheral blood, taken on day 0 of AZD1222 vaccination. The chain uses TRBV9 and TRBJ2-1; a weak D match, TRBD2 (6 bases). This sequence was found in an adult in good health. The chain's CDR3 is CASKGGAGNEQFF. The DNA for the CDR3 is TGTGCCAGCAAAGGCGGGGCAGGTAATGAGCAGTTCTTC.